The entry below gives a single TCR beta chain sequence along with its context. This sample is part of a study of blood T cell repertoires in COVID-19. Across the study: Whether acute or convalescent, the COVID-19 samples came from the United States, Italy and Spain. T cells, B-cell-depleted T cells, or PBMCs provided the cDNA or gDNA that served as material.

The CDR3 length is 13 residues. After removal of 10 bases from V and 7 bases from J, the junction contained 8 bases not matched to a gene. Germline lookup yields CDR1 LGHDT and CDR2 YNNKEL (reference sequence). As processed by the authors: From reference gene primer amplification, estimates of nucleated cell counts were derived. Data came from immunoSEQ multiplex PCR; TCRdb stores just in-frame clones and leaves some out. That table supplies the V and J calls and clone size; D and trimming were determined from the DNA. This table holds 50,000 or so clones, 83% found once. The source material was peripheral blood. V gene TRBV3-1 (or the pseudogene TRBV3-2) combines with J gene TRBJ2-2; 8 nucleotides line up with TRBD2. This receptor was obtained from a man aged 40-49 years with acute or convalescent COVID-19. CDR3 loop: CATRRGAGGELFF. The CDR3 DNA reads as TGTGCCACCAGGCGGGGGGCAGGCGGGGAGCTGTTTTTT.